Included here is one T cell receptor beta chain sequence, with context. Its antigen is not known. This sample stems from a study of T cells after yellow fever vaccination. Study in general: SMART-Seq v4 Ultra Low Input handled preparation of low-cell-number fractions.

The study made its TCR cDNA through 5'RACE template switching. That step introduced a universal primer site along with UMIs. Each CDR3 protein is one row after TCRdb ran MiXCR on the 5' RACE reads. The sample has about 340,000 distinct CDR3 sequences, roughly 4% seen once; the top ten hold about 24%. Overall study findings and caveats: Compared with primary, the secondary response was weaker and peaked at day 5, not 15.

Germline CDR1 reads LGHNA; CDR2 reads YSLEER. V lost 7 bases and J lost 0, with 15 bases in between. This CDR3 contains 15 residues. This material consisted of PBMCs, taken 5 days after the yellow fever booster vaccination. The sequence was collected from a man aged 18 to 35 who received the YFV17D yellow fever vaccine. The chain combines TRBV4-3 with TRBJ1-2; D gene ambiguous. The CDR3 reads CASKRVRGTNYGYTF. CDR3 DNA sequence: TGCGCCAGCAAAAGGGTCCGCGGGACTAACTATGGCTACACCTTC.